These 15 T cell receptor beta chains originate from one sample sequenced in a study of T cells after yellow fever vaccination. TCRdb independently ran MiXCR on the 5' RACE reads; one entry per CDR3 protein. This table has fewer than 150,000 distinct CDR3 sequences, around 7.7% appearing once. The sample consisted of CD4+ T cells sorted from PBMCs, taken 5 days after the yellow fever booster vaccination. The source is a man in his thirties or forties who received the YFV17D yellow fever vaccine.

This clonotype showed up many times. CDR3 residues: CASSIEFLAGAFF. In DNA form, the CDR3 reads TGTGCCAGTAGTATAGAGTTTTTGGCAGGAGCTTTCTTT. V is TRBV19 and J is TRBJ1-1; D is ambiguous. Trimming pared 0 bases from V and 10 bases from J, leaving 12 bases between. This CDR3 region has 13 residues. Germline-derived CDR1 and CDR2 are LNHDA and SQIVND (reference sequence).

The gene calls are TRBV28 and TRBJ2-7, with D tentatively TRBD2 (5 bases). Germline assignment: CDR1 MDHEN and CDR2 SYDVKM. CDR3 size: 16 residues. Deletions cut 2 bases from V and 0 bases from J, with 14 bases between. This CDR3 is CASSLEPAESSYEQYF. CDR3 DNA sequence: TGTGCCAGCAGTTTAGAGCCAGCGGAAAGCTCCTACGAGCAGTACTTC.

The sample holds many counts of this clonotype. This sequence joins TRBV30 and TRBJ1-1; D call uncertain. The CDR3 sequence is 10 residues long. Looked up from germline, CDR1 is GTSNPN and CDR2 is SVGIG (reference sequence). With 1 base removed from V and 5 bases from J, the gap between germline ends came to 2 bases. CDR3 coding DNA: TGTGCCTGGAGTGAGACTGAAGCTTTCTTT. Translating gives CAWSETEAFF. The full variable domain, in which reference TRBV30 and TRBJ1-1 provide the parts outside the CDR3, is SQTIHQWPATLVQPVGSPLSLECTVEGTSNPNLYWYRQAAGRGLQLLFYSVGIGQISSEVPQNLSASRPQDRQFILSSKKLLLSDSGFYLCAWSETEAFFGQGTRLTVV.

The chain recombines TRBV6-1 with TRBJ2-5; no clear D. Trimming shortened V by 2 bases and J by 1 base, and 5 bases separated the two germline ends. Germline V CDR1 and CDR2: MNHNS, SASEGT. The CDR3 totals 13 residues. The CDR3 DNA sequence: TGTGCCAGCAGTGAAATGGCCCAAGAGACCCAGTACTTC. It codes for CASSEMAQETQYF.

There are many counts of this clonotype. J is TRBJ2-1 and V is TRBV27, with a tentative D call TRBD2 (6 bases). The germline V gene has CDR1 MNHEY and CDR2 SMNVEV (reference sequence). The CDR3 runs 15 residues. Trimming removed 7 bases from V and 5 bases from J, with 18 bases in between. The chain's CDR3 is CASIYLGGGNNEQFF. The CDR3 bases are TGTGCCAGCATCTACCTGGGGGGAGGAAACAATGAGCAGTTCTTC.

This clonotype has a count of ten or more. This chain uses TRBV10-3 with TRBJ1-3; D may be TRBD1 (5 bases). V lost 6 bases, J lost 2 bases, and 11 bases lay in between. The length of the CDR3 is 14 residues. The germline gives CDR1 ENHRY, CDR2 SYGVKD. CDR3: CAISPGTTGNTIYF. The DNA of the CDR3 is TGTGCCATCAGCCCCGGGACTACTGGAAACACCATATATTTT.

This clonotype occurred many times. The chain is built from TRBV20-1 and TRBJ2-2; D is ambiguous. Germline lookup yields CDR1 DFQATT and CDR2 SNEGSKA (reference sequence). Trimming removed 3 bases at V and 7 bases at J, with 9 bases between. The CDR3 loop spans 12 amino acids. CDR3 sequence reads: CSAREGFGELFF. CDR3 nucleotides: TGCAGTGCTAGGGAAGGTTTCGGGGAGCTGTTTTTT.

The chain combines TRBV5-6 with TRBJ2-7; D remains ambiguous. With 4 bases removed from V and 3 bases from J, the gap between germline ends came to 11 bases. This CDR3 has 13 amino acids. The germline gives CDR1 SGHDT, CDR2 YYEEEE. Written as DNA, the CDR3 is TGTGCCAGCAGCCCCAGGCTCCACTACGAGCAGTACTTC. This encodes CASSPRLHYEQYF.

This clonotype was seen many times. The junction does not match germline at one end; this may be a read error. The chain combines TRBV29-1 with TRBJ2-3, with 14 nucleotides matching TRBD2. Germline CDR1 is SQVTM and CDR2 is ANQGSEA. The length of the CDR3 is 14 residues. The DNA for the CDR3 is TGCAGCGTCACTCTGACTAGCGGGAGGGCCTTGGGGGATTTT. It yields the protein CSVTLTSGRALGDF.

This clonotype was counted ten times or more. The chain is built from TRBV12-3 or TRBV12-4 and TRBJ2-1; D is ambiguous. Trimming cost V 6 bases and J 6 bases, with 12 bases left between them. This CDR3 is 13 amino acids long. CDR3 loop: CASSLPPGNEQFF. In nucleotides, the CDR3 is TGTGCCAGCAGCTTACCGCCGGGCAATGAGCAGTTCTTC.

In its sample, this clonotype was seen many times. This chain uses TRBV20-1 with TRBJ1-1; tentatively, D is TRBD1 (5 bases). Germline V CDR1 and CDR2: DFQATT, SNEGSKA (reference sequence). Trimming left V 1 base short and J 4 bases short, with 10 bases between. The CDR3 consists of 13 residues. This chain's CDR3 is CSARVMGGTEAFF. The CDR3 bases are TGCAGTGCTAGAGTTATGGGGGGCACTGAAGCTTTCTTT.

This clonotype was detected many times. The chain is built from TRBV19 and TRBJ2-7; no reliable D call. The CDR3 runs to 12 residues. V gave up 5 bases and J gave up 4 bases, with 9 bases separating them. Germline V CDR1 and CDR2: LNHDA, SQIVND (reference sequence). DNA of the CDR3: TGTGCCAGTAGTCTGCTGGGGTACGAGCAGTACTTC. Protein product: CASSLLGYEQYF.

This clonotype was detected many times. This chain links TRBV29-1 with TRBJ2-5, with 10 bases identical to TRBD1. Germline assignment: CDR1 SQVTM and CDR2 ANQGSEA. The CDR3 sequence is 15 residues long. V lost 5 bases, J lost 5 bases, and 11 bases stayed unmatched. The CDR3: CSVSRSGTGVETQYF. In nucleotides, the CDR3 is TGCAGCGTTTCTAGATCCGGGACAGGGGTTGAGACCCAGTACTTC.

V is TRBV5-1 and J is TRBJ2-5; a weak D match, TRBD1 (5 bases). Trimming removed 3 bases from V and 2 bases from J, with 14 bases in between. Germline CDR1 SGHRS, CDR2 YFSETQ. CDR3 length: 15 residues. The chain's CDR3 is CASSSAQGLQETQYF. CDR3 nucleotide sequence: TGCGCCAGCAGCTCGGCCCAGGGCTTACAAGAGACCCAGTACTTC.

At least ten counts were recorded for this clonotype. J is TRBJ2-3 and V is TRBV29-1, with unresolved D. From germline, CDR1 is SQVTM and CDR2 ANQGSEA. The CDR3 spans 13 residues. V was cut by 5 bases and J by 2 bases, with 11 bases left in between. In DNA form, the CDR3 reads TGCAGCGTTACGACGAGTAACACAGATACGCAGTATTTT. Its translation is CSVTTSNTDTQYF.